This T cell receptor (beta chain) was identified in a study of beta chain features in type 1 diabetes (dated by TCRdb to about 2018). Looking at the study overall: No differences in mean age, gender distribution, total cell number or subset yield were found between patients and healthy donors. A total of around 110,000,000 sorted cells were examined across all samples, and a strong correlation was observed between cell number per subset and RNA yield. In the study, TCRB repertoires of sorted circulating CD4+ T cell subsets from recently diagnosed type 1 diabetes patients were compared with those of matched healthy donors. Regulatory and stem cell-like memory subsets were isolated from only 8 patients and roughly eight healthy donors, whereas naive and central memory subsets came from all 28 donors. Overall study results and their limits: Patients with type 1 diabetes made fewer insertions and deleted more nucleotides at VDJ recombination sites, implying thymic rearrangement abnormalities. Shorter templates might be favored by PCR, yet because patient and control samples were amplified and corrected together, any such skew would affect both groups equally. Naive, central memory and regulatory TCRB repertoires appeared more similar among patients than among healthy donors. A moderate but significant shortening of TCRB CDR3 length was observed in type 1 diabetes patients in all four CD4+ subsets. Because cDNA rather than genomic DNA was sequenced, highly expressing activated cells could have been over-represented, although no difference in activation and CD3 levels was found between groups. Because small numbers of individuals were included in the HLA sub-analyses, any influence of HLA type on TCRB rearrangement was left unresolved.

The entire amount of isolated RNA was reverse transcribed using the High Capacity cDNA Reverse Transcription Kit, so the sequenced TCRB transcripts were expressed ones. Deep immunoSEQ sequencing was applied to naive, central memory and regulatory T cell samples, giving an average of about 3.6 million total reads per sample. Sorted cells were lysed in RLT buffer and RNA was extracted with DNase-treated RNeasy Micro or Mini kits, depending on cell number. Each cell subset was processed separately to prevent cross-contamination, with patient and healthy donor samples processed together. The immunoSEQ multiplex PCR was used to amplify TCRB sequences from cDNA, generating 87-bp fragments that spanned the CDR3 region. Amplicons were sequenced on the Illumina HiSeq platform. Per the source publication's procedure: Synthetic template baselines were used to correct PCR bias computationally, reads within Hamming distance 2 were collapsed together, and singletons that could not be merged were discarded. Reads were aligned to IMGT to assign V, D and J genes, CDR3 length, and insertions or deletions at six rearrangement sites. Within each subset, clonotype counts were normalized to sorted cell number, after which true diversity and Gini coefficients were computed with the tcR R package. The overlap coefficient, calculated on TCRB nucleotide sequences, was used to measure repertoire sharing. Out-of-frame TCRB sequences from naive cells were analyzed to stand in for the pre-selection repertoire. TCRdb provides this immuneACCESS table in a form limited to in-frame rearrangements. Some clones are lacking; in checked studies, under half of them reflect an unresolved V gene, and why the rest are absent is not known. That table is the source of V, J and clone size, and D and trimming were worked out from the DNA. This sample holds roughly 400,000 clones; approximately 15% were observed only once. The ten top clones hold about 0.02% of the sample.

Notes on this clone: Its antigen is still unknown. Base quality data are lacking; no much larger clone is found one base away.

From each donor, a single peripheral blood sample of approximately 120 mL on average was drawn into heparinised tubes. A BD FACSAria II and a panel including CD45RO, CCR7, CD25, CD127, CD95 and CD27 were used to sort naive, central memory, regulatory and stem cell-like memory CD4+ T cells. All sorted populations exceeded 95% purity. PBMCs were isolated immediately by Lymphoprep density gradient centrifugation and stained directly without culture. Samples were stained and sorted in pairs, with one healthy donor and one patient per experiment, so that batch effects were minimized. The germline V gene (reference sequence) gives CDR1 as MNHNY and CDR2 as SVGAGI. Measured from the cysteine to the phenylalanine, the CDR3 is 13 residues long. Only the CDR3 portion is preserved as DNA: 39 bases, with reading frame beginning at the first base. Cut back by 11 bases and 0 bases, the V and J ends lie 14 bases apart.

This TCR was sampled from a woman in her late teens or twenties in good health. The sample consisted of naive CD4+ T cells from blood. The cell subset or site label of this sample denotes: true naive CD4+ T cells. The rearranged segments are TRBV6-6 and TRBJ2-7; no D gene is confidently identified. The DNA is TGTGCCTCTTCGCCCGGAGTCTCCTACGAGCAGTACTTC. The resulting protein is CASSPGVSYEQYF.